These 8 T cell receptor beta chains originate from one sample sequenced in a study of CD8+ T cells in alopecia areata (dated by TCRdb to the late 2010s). Libraries were prepared through the immunoSEQ multiplex PCR assay. RNA was extracted from all samples and reverse transcribed into cDNA as template for TCR sequencing. TCRdb obtained this table from immuneACCESS and retained in-frame rearrangements with V and J assigned. These tables miss some clones; where compared with another copy, unresolved V genes account for less than half of the shortfall, and the remainder is unexplained. This sample lists 130,000 to 150,000 clones; roughly 82% were detected once. The ten biggest clones cover approximately 25% of the sample. The time point label corresponds to: roughly 27 days on oral tofacitinib. Interpreted using the paper, the treatment or condition label stands for: oral pan-JAK inhibitor, 5-10 mg twice daily.

The sequenced sample was CD8+ T cells sorted from blood, obtained at week 4, from a patient treated with tofacitinib. The receptors shown here come from a human donor with alopecia areata.

This chain links TRBV13 with TRBJ2-3, with 10 bases aligning to TRBD2. CDR3 size: 18 residues. CDR1 is PRHDT, CDR2 FYEKMQ, per germline (reference sequence). V gave up 5 bases and J gave up 5 bases; unmatched junction bases: 16. The CDR3 is CASSELAGLTDRVDTQYF. The CDR3 DNA reads TGTGCCAGCAGCGAACTAGCGGGACTCACGGACCGCGTAGATACGCAGTATTTT.

The CDR3 DNA is TGTGCCAGCAGCTTAGTAGGTAGGCAAGGGGACAATGAGCAGTTCTTC. This translates into CASSLVGRQGDNEQFF. This chain connects TRBV7-8 to TRBJ2-1; possible D gene TRBD1, 5 bases. Deletions cut 1 base from V and 5 bases from J, with 15 bases between. The CDR3 has 16 amino acids. Germline assignment: CDR1 SGHVS and CDR2 FQNEAQ.

The genes are TRBV29-1 and TRBJ1-2; possible D gene TRBD1, 5 bases. There are 11 residues in the CDR3. The V end was cut by 5 bases, the J end by 7 bases, with 11 bases between. Germline-derived CDR1 and CDR2 are SQVTM and ANQGSEA. The CDR3 coding sequence is TGCAGCGTTTCCTCCCAGGGTGGCTACACCTTC. Translated: CSVSSQGGYTF.

This chain joins TRBV27 and TRBJ1-1; a possible D gene is TRBD1 (5 bases). Trimming left V 8 bases short and J 2 bases short, with 6 bases between. Germline assignment: CDR1 MNHEY and CDR2 SMNVEV (reference sequence). This CDR3 comprises 11 residues. The chain's CDR3 is CASQGNTEAFF. DNA for the CDR3: TGTGCCAGCCAGGGCAACACTGAAGCTTTCTTT.

The rearrangement uses TRBV6-5 and TRBJ1-2, with 9 bases identical to TRBD1. CDR3 length equals 15 residues. Germline lookup yields CDR1 MNHEY and CDR2 SVGAGI. Germline trimming cut 5 bases from V and 7 bases from J; bases unmatched to any gene: 11. The CDR3 sequence: CASSPPDRGTTGYTF. CDR3 sequence (DNA): TGTGCCAGCAGTCCGCCCGACAGGGGGACTACTGGCTACACCTTC.

This clone has more than one count but fewer than ten. The chain links TRBV29-1 to TRBJ2-3; 16 bases are shared with TRBD2. The germline gives CDR1 SQVTM, CDR2 ANQGSEA. The CDR3 is made up of 18 amino acids. V trimming: 6 bases; J trimming: 4 bases; junction bases outside the gene matches: 13. The CDR3 nucleotides read TGCAGCGTCGACGGGACTAGCGGGGGGGCCTCTCCGCCAGATACGCAGTATTTT. This sequence encodes CSVDGTSGGASPPDTQYF.

The genes are TRBV6-5 and TRBJ2-5; 7 bases line up with TRBD2. Germline V CDR1 and CDR2: MNHEY, SVGAGI. The CDR3 runs 13 residues. The ends lost 6 bases at V and 1 base at J; junction bases unmatched: 2. CDR3 nucleotide sequence: TGTGCCAGCAGCGCTAGCGGCCAAGAGACCCAGTACTTC. As protein: CASSASGQETQYF.

J is TRBJ2-2 and V is TRBV7-8; D assignment may be TRBD1 or TRBD2 (5 bases each). This CDR3 contains 16 residues. V lost 1 base and J lost 4, with 13 bases in between. Germline CDR1 and CDR2: SGHVS and FQNEAQ. CDR3: CASSLVVGVGTGELFF. In DNA, the CDR3 is TGTGCCAGCAGCTTAGTTGTGGGGGTAGGCACCGGGGAGCTGTTTTTT.